In this sample, the clone carrying this T cell receptor (beta chain) turned up a few times. This specimen comes from a study of blood T cell repertoires in COVID-19. Germline-derived CDR1 and CDR2 are GTSNPN and SVGIG (reference sequence). CDR3 length equals 14 residues. Trimming stripped 2 bases from V and 6 bases from J, with 14 bases between. Only in-frame clones appear in the TCRdb table, and some are missing; sequencing was by immunoSEQ multiplex PCR. Of approximately 41,000 clones in the sample, approximately 83% were seen once. The clonotype originates from a woman aged 80 or over with acute or convalescent COVID-19. The sequenced material came from peripheral blood. J is TRBJ1-5 and V is TRBV30, with D unclear. CDR3 region: CAWSWSGTGQPQHF. Here the CDR3 DNA reads TGTGCCTGGAGTTGGTCGGGAACTGGTCAGCCCCAGCATTTT.